A selection of T cell receptor beta chains follows, all from one sample in a study of shared clonotypes between healthy human individuals. Sequencing was performed with immunoSEQ multiplex PCR; in TCRdb, only in-frame clones are kept and a portion is missing. The sample comprises roughly 1,500,000 clones, approximately 98% of which are singletons, and roughly 0.45% rests with the top ten. The sample consisted of naive CD4+ T cells sorted from blood. Source of these receptors: a man aged 25 to 40 in good health. The CDR3 runs from the conserved cysteine through the conserved F or W. The order of the fields is V gene, D gene, clone size, J gene, CDR3 DNA, CDR3 protein. D genes are given only for firm matches. Not every row has a clone size; where given, it reads once, few, many or a size class.

V: TRBV11-2
D: -
size: -
J: TRBJ2-7
DNA: TGTGCCAGCAGCTCAATTGCCGACAATCCCTACGAGCAGTACTTC
CDR3: CASSSIADNPYEQYF

V: TRBV29-1
D: -
size: -
J: TRBJ2-7
DNA: TGCAGCGTCGGATTTGCCTACGAGCAGTACTTC
CDR3: CSVGFAYEQYF

V: TRBV20-1
D: -
size: -
J: TRBJ2-7
DNA: TGCAGCCTAGGAGGTCGAGACGAGCAGTACTTC
CDR3: CSLGGRDEQYF

V: TRBV9
D: -
size: -
J: TRBJ2-5
DNA: TGTGCCAGCAGCGTAGGTCCCGGCGGGCCTCAAGAGACCCAGTACTTC
CDR3: CASSVGPGGPQETQYF

V: TRBV7-2
D: -
size: -
J: TRBJ2-1
DNA: TGTGCCAGCAGGAGGGGGAATGAGCAGTTCTTC
CDR3: CASRRGNEQFF

V: TRBV5-1
D: TRBD1
size: -
J: TRBJ2-6
DNA: TGCGCCAGCAGCTTCTTCCGGGACAGGGTGGGGTCTGGGGCCAACGTCCTGACTTTC
CDR3: CASSFFRDRVGSGANVLTF

V: TRBV18
D: -
size: -
J: TRBJ2-7
DNA: TGTGCCAGCTCACCAGGGCGCAGGGAGCAGTACTTC
CDR3: CASSPGRREQYF

V: TRBV7-3
D: TRBD1
size: -
J: TRBJ2-1
DNA: TGTGCCAGCAGCCCCGGGACAGGGTATGGGGATGAGCAGTTCTTC
CDR3: CASSPGTGYGDEQFF

V: TRBV6-1
D: -
size: -
J: TRBJ2-7
DNA: TGTGCCAGCAGTGAAGCTGGGCCTAGGTACGAGCAGTACTTC
CDR3: CASSEAGPRYEQYF

V: TRBV2
D: TRBD2
size: -
J: TRBJ2-7
DNA: TGTGCCAGCAGTACTAGCGTCCTTTCCTACGAGCAGTACTTC
CDR3: CASSTSVLSYEQYF

V: TRBV2
D: -
size: -
J: TRBJ2-1
DNA: TGTGCCAGCAGTGAGGTCTCTCTTTCCTACAATGAGCAGTTCTTC
CDR3: CASSEVSLSYNEQFF

V: TRBV7-3
D: TRBD1
size: once
J: TRBJ1-1
DNA: TGTGCCAGCAGCTCCACAGGGGGCGCAGGCACTGAAGCTTTCTTT
CDR3: CASSSTGGAGTEAFF

V: TRBV7-9
D: TRBD2
size: once
J: TRBJ2-1
DNA: TGTGCCAGCAGGTCGACTAGCCGGCTCTACAATGAGCAGTTCTTC
CDR3: CASRSTSRLYNEQFF

V: TRBV19
D: TRBD1
size: -
J: TRBJ2-7
DNA: TGTGCCAGTAGTGAGGGGACAGCGAGCTCCTACGAGCAGTACTTC
CDR3: CASSEGTASSYEQYF

V: TRBV7-2
D: -
size: -
J: TRBJ2-2
DNA: TGTGCCAGCAGCTCCCGGGTGGCCGGGGAGCTGTTTTTT
CDR3: CASSSRVAGELFF

V: TRBV25-1
D: -
size: -
J: TRBJ1-1
DNA: TGTGCCAGCAGTGTGGAAAACACTGAAGCTTTCTTT
CDR3: CASSVENTEAFF

V: TRBV19
D: TRBD2
size: -
J: TRBJ2-1
DNA: TGTGCCAGTAGTATTGTGCTAGCGGGTTACAATGAGCAGTTCTTC
CDR3: CASSIVLAGYNEQFF

V: TRBV5-4
D: TRBD2
size: -
J: TRBJ2-7
DNA: TGTGCCAGCAGCTTGGAGGTGGGAGGGAGCTACGAGCAGTACTTC
CDR3: CASSLEVGGSYEQYF

V: TRBV12-1
D: -
size: -
J: TRBJ2-1
DNA: TGTGCCAGCAGCCCCGGTAGCGGGACGTACTCCTACAATGAGCAGTTCTTC
CDR3: CASSPGSGTYSYNEQFF

V: TRBV5-1
D: -
size: once
J: TRBJ1-5
DNA: TGCGCCAGCTCCCCGACCCCCACAGACAATCAGCCCCAGCATTTT
CDR3: CASSPTPTDNQPQHF